This entry describes one T cell receptor beta chain. As yet, its antigen is unknown. V gave up 5 bases and J gave up 8 bases, with 7 bases separating them. CDR3 length equals 11 residues. From germline, CDR1 is SGDLS and CDR2 YYNGEE. Terminally differentiated effector memory CD45RA+ cells were excluded from the naive CD8 cells, which were CD45RO-negative and positively selected for CCR7. There were no recent acute infections or vaccinations among the donors, who were healthy HIV-negative adults. As processed by the authors: ImmunoSEQ supplied junction-only sequences lacking quality scores, so filtering was different. Measured with immunoSEQ multiplex PCR; TCRdb has only the in-frame clones, and not every one. V and J calls and clone size come straight from that table; D and trimming were deduced from the DNA. The profile shows 1.5 million to 2.5 million clones, about 95% of them singletons. This sample is part of a study of shared clonotypes between healthy human individuals.

Study conclusions and caveats: Relative to memory subsets, naive subsets generally showed larger estimated richness.

The TCR sequence derives from a man aged 18 to 29 in good health. This chain links TRBV9 with TRBJ1-4; D is unresolved. Sequenced input: naive CD8+ T cells sorted from blood. The chain's CDR3 is CASSNSEKLFF. The CDR3 coding sequence is TGTGCCAGCAGTAACTCCGAAAAACTGTTTTTT.